These 12 T cell receptor beta chains came from one sample sequenced in a study of tumor-infiltrating lymphocytes in primary liver carcinoma. Starting material of 500 to 600 ng total RNA yielded TCR beta cDNA via a constant-region primer. Modified slightly, ARM-PCR produced TCR beta libraries over three nested multiplex PCR rounds. The first two PCR rounds, roughly 11 cycles each, used TRBV1-TRBV30 forward primers and a C-beta reverse primer. TCRdb re-analysed the multiplex PCR reads in MiXCR, keeping a single row per CDR3 protein. This sample has about 110,000 distinct CDR3 sequences, with around 62% found just once. Extraction of RNA together with DNA used about 17-30 mg of unsorted bulk tissue. The sample taken for sequencing was liver tumor tissue from sampling region 1. The subset denotes: tumor region T1, superior pole. The receptors were sampled from a woman aged 60-70 years with primary liver carcinoma and hepatitis B virus infection.

With respect to this clonotype: A read error may explain this, as a much larger clone is one base away. The chain employs TRBV12-3 or TRBV12-4 and TRBJ2-1; 12 positions match TRBD2. This CDR3 region has 16 residues. The CDR3 spells CASSFSRLAGVNKQFF. CDR3 in DNA: TGTGCCAGCAGTTTCAGTAGACTAGCGGGAGTCAATAAGCAGTTCTTC.

This chain joins TRBV2 and TRBJ1-2, with D possibly being TRBD1 (5 bases). In germline, CDR1 is SNHLY, CDR2 FYNNEI. Trimming removed 11 bases at V and 7 bases at J, with 26 bases between. The CDR3 length is 15 residues. CDR3: CAWTDGDLLAAGYTF. For the CDR3, the DNA is TGTGCCTGGACGGATGGGGACCTGTTGGCGGCTGGCTACACCTTC.

The gene calls are TRBV28 and TRBJ2-1; tentative D call: TRBD2 (6 bases). CDR1 is MDHEN and CDR2 is SYDVKM in the germline V gene. The V gene lost 4 bases and the J gene lost 9 bases, with 22 bases spanning the gap. The CDR3 contains 16 residues. Here the CDR3 DNA reads TGTGCCAGCAGTTCCAACTGGGGGGAGGAGAATGGTGAGCAGTTCTTC. Translation gives CASSSNWGEENGEQFF.

On this clonotype: A read error may produce the germline difference seen at one junction end. The chain links TRBV14 to TRBJ2-5; D tentatively fits TRBD1 or TRBD2 (5 bases each). The CDR3 is 11 amino acids. Germline lookup yields CDR1 SGHDN and CDR2 FVKESK. The CDR3 coding sequence is TGTGCCAGCAGCCAAATTGGGACCCGGTACTTC. This translates into CASSQIGTRYF.

The table lists this clonotype with many counts. The chain combines TRBV12-5 with TRBJ2-6; D is ambiguous. The CDR3 extends over 13 amino acids. Per germline, CDR1 LGHNT and CDR2 FRNRAP. The ends were cut back, 7 bases at V and 0 bases at J, with 4 bases in the middle. The CDR3 sequence: CASAASGANVLTF. CDR3 coding DNA: TGTGCTAGTGCCGCCTCTGGGGCCAACGTCCTGACTTTC.

In this sample, this clonotype turned up a few times. V is TRBV9 and J is TRBJ2-7; D tentatively reads TRBD1 or TRBD2 (5 bases each). CDR1 and CDR2 (germline): SGDLS, YYNGEE. The CDR3 is made up of 15 amino acids. The V end was cut by 4 bases, the J end by 0 bases, with 14 bases between. The CDR3 nucleotides read TGTGCCAGCAGCCCCTCCGAGGGGAGCTCCTACGAGCAGTACTTC. Amino acid sequence: CASSPSEGSSYEQYF. Complete variable domain (other parts from reference TRBV9 and TRBJ2-7): DSGVTQTPKHLITATGQRVTLRCSPRSGDLSVYWYQQSLDQGLQFLIQYYNGEERAKGNILERFSAQQFPDLHSELNLSSLELGDSALYFCASSPSEGSSYEQYFGPGTRLTVT.

Notes on this clonotype: A much bigger clone sits one base away, suggesting this may be a read error. The chain joins TRBV12-3 or TRBV12-4 to TRBJ1-4, with 8 nucleotides matching TRBD1. This CDR3 has 14 amino acids. The DNA for the CDR3 is TGTGCCGGCAGTCGCGGACAGGGCCGGGAAAAACTGTTTTTT. Translating it yields CAGSRGQGREKLFF.

The chain is built from TRBV5-1 and TRBJ1-4; D not certain. Between the trimmed V and J ends, which lost 1 base and 8 bases, there was a span of 9 bases. The CDR3 spans 13 residues. Germline CDR1 and CDR2: SGHRS and YFSETQ. The CDR3 loop reads CASSLLLGEKLFF. CDR3 in DNA: TGCGCCAGCAGCTTGCTGTTAGGCGAAAAACTGTTTTTT.

In regard to this clonotype: Just one base apart from a much larger clone, this may be a read error. It is likely a read error, because the conserved phenylalanine at the end of the CDR3 is missing. This rearrangement joins TRBV29-1 to TRBJ1-1; D may be TRBD1 (5 bases). Looked up from germline, CDR1 is SQVTM and CDR2 is ANQGSEA. The V gene lost 8 bases and the J gene lost 0 bases, with 13 bases spanning the gap. The CDR3 length is 13 residues. The CDR3 nucleotides are TGCAGCCCCCCGGGGGACCTGAACACTGAAGCTTTCATT. It translates to CSPPGDLNTEAFI.

Remarks on this clonotype: One junction end does not reproduce the germline sequence, and a read error may be involved. The J gene is TRBJ1-5, the V gene TRBV6-1; unclear D gene. Per germline, CDR1 MNHNS and CDR2 SASEGT. CDR3 size: 15 residues. DNA of the CDR3: TGTGCCAGCAGTGAAGATGGAGGGAGCAGTCAGCCCCAGCATTTT. Protein: CASSEDGGSSQPQHF.

Concerning this clonotype: The junction does not match germline at one end; this may be a read error. The V and J genes are TRBV13 and TRBJ2-7; 14 positions match TRBD2. There are 16 residues in the CDR3. Germline V gives CDR1 PRHDT, CDR2 FYEKMQ (reference sequence). CDR3 loop: CASSSDGTSGSPGQYF. CDR3 nucleotide sequence: TGTGCTAGCAGTTCAGACGGGACTAGCGGGAGTCCCGGGCAGTACTTC.

Concerning this clonotype itself: A much larger clonotype is one base distant, so this may be a read error. This sequence joins TRBV6-1 and TRBJ1-5; D is undetermined. Germline CDR1 reads MNHNS; CDR2 reads SASEGT. The CDR3 has 15 residues. CDR3: CAGSYRAVSNQPQHF. The DNA of the CDR3 is TGTGCCGGCAGTTACCGGGCCGTTAGCAATCAGCCCCAGCATTTT.